This TCR beta chain was recorded in a study of Ad26.COV2.S vaccination and SARS-CoV-2 variants. Study-level information: Once or twice, 56 days apart, Ad26.COV2.S was delivered intramuscularly.

Profiled with immunoSEQ multiplex PCR; TCRdb holds only in-frame clones, not every one. Among some 330,000 clones, roughly nine tenths were seen once, and the ten largest hold around 5.5%. V shed 3 bases and J shed 8 bases, with 13 bases lying between them. Germline-derived CDR1 and CDR2 are SGHTA and FQGTGA. The CDR3 sequence is 13 residues long. Treatment given: some 20 received Ad26.COV2.S at low or high dose, single or two shots; about 5 received placebo; per-sample allocation not given. Samples came from day 63 after the first vaccine or placebo injection. Recruitment in Boston yielded a donor of adult age, 18-55 years.

The sequencing used peripheral blood, collected in a trial of Ad26.COV2.S vaccine versus placebo. This clonotype was obtained from a person between 18 and 65 years old who received the Ad26.COV2.S COVID-19 vaccine or a placebo. The V and J genes are TRBV7-3 and TRBJ1-2; the D gene is possibly TRBD1 (5 bases). This CDR3 is CASSLGGVGGYTF. DNA of the CDR3: TGTGCCAGCAGCTTGGGAGGGGTGGGAGGCTACACCTTC.